A single sample is the source of the 9 T cell receptor beta chains below, sequenced in a study of blood T cell repertoires in COVID-19. Sequencing used immunoSEQ multiplex PCR; TCRdb keeps in-frame clones, though not all of them. The sample has under 200,000 clones, 87% seen once. What was sequenced was peripheral blood. The source is a man younger than 35 with active or convalescent COVID-19.

This CDR3 reads CASSKRVGNEQFF. The CDR3 nucleotides are TGTGCCAGCAGCAAGAGGGTAGGCAATGAGCAGTTCTTC. The chain links TRBV11-2 to TRBJ2-1; TRBD2 might be the D (5 bases). CDR3 length: 13 residues. Trimming pared 5 bases from V and 6 bases from J, leaving 11 bases between. Per the germline V gene, CDR1 is SGHAT and CDR2 is FQNNGV.

This clone was recorded a few times. The J gene is TRBJ2-7, the V gene TRBV3-1 (or the pseudogene TRBV3-2); 12 nucleotides agree with TRBD2. V was pared by 3 bases and J by 3 bases, with 0 bases of the junction left unmatched. The CDR3 is 14 residues long. CDR1 LGHDT and CDR2 YNNKEL come from the germline V gene (reference sequence). The CDR3 DNA sequence: TGTGCCAGCAGCCAGACTAGCGGGGGCTACGAGCAGTACGTC. Protein product: CASSQTSGGYEQYV.

Written as DNA, the CDR3 is TGCGCCAGCAGCTTGGGGGCGGGCGGGTCCAATGAGCAGTTCTTC. Encoded protein: CASSLGAGGSNEQFF. The chain recombines TRBV5-1 with TRBJ2-1; perhaps TRBD2 as D (5 bases). There are 15 residues in the CDR3. Trimming removed 0 bases from V and 6 bases from J, with 13 bases in between. Per germline, CDR1 SGHRS and CDR2 YFSETQ.

This clone was found a few times. The gene calls are TRBV18 and TRBJ1-4, with D unresolved. CDR3 length: 14 residues. V lost 3 bases, J lost 8 bases, and 13 bases lay in between. The germline gives CDR1 KGHSH, CDR2 LQKENI. The CDR3 region is CASSPRGMEEKLFF. CDR3 coding DNA: TGTGCCAGCTCACCCCGGGGTATGGAGGAAAAACTGTTTTTT.

The rearrangement links TRBV6-5 to TRBJ1-1; D possibly corresponds to TRBD1 (6 bases). Germline loops: CDR1 MNHEY, CDR2 SVGAGI. Trimming took off 11 bases at V and 1 base at J, with 20 bases between the two ends. This CDR3 has 15 residues. For the CDR3, the DNA is TGTGCCGGTTCCTCGCGACAGGTTCCGAACACTGAAGCTTTCTTT. Protein product: CAGSSRQVPNTEAFF.

The table lists this clone with a count of one. The V gene is TRBV7-8, the J gene TRBJ2-7; D perhaps matches TRBD2 (6 bases). V lost 0 bases and J 4 bases, leaving 7 bases between the germline ends. Germline lookup yields CDR1 SGHVS and CDR2 FQNEAQ. This CDR3 region has 13 residues. CDR3 sequence: CASSLAGGYEQYV. CDR3 nucleotides: TGTGCCAGCAGCTTAGCTGGGGGGTACGAGCAGTACGTC.

The chain is built from TRBV24-1 and TRBJ1-2, with D unclear. This CDR3 has 14 residues. Germline V gives CDR1 KGHDR, CDR2 SFDVKD. V shed 3 bases and J shed 4 bases, with 11 bases lying between them. The CDR3 here is CATSDGSRGYGYTF. CDR3 nucleotides: TGTGCCACCAGTGATGGTTCCCGGGGCTATGGCTACACCTTC.

CDR3 bases: TGTGCCAATCAAGACAGGGGGCGCGCCGGGGCCAACGTCCTGACTTTC. This encodes CANQDRGRAGANVLTF. The chain carries TRBV7-9 and TRBJ2-6, with 10 bases fitting TRBD1. Germline V gene sequence: CDR1 SEHNR, CDR2 FQNEAQ (reference sequence). Germline trimming cut 10 bases from V and 4 bases from J; bases unmatched to any gene: 10. The CDR3 loop spans 16 amino acids.

The chain uses TRBV5-1 and TRBJ1-4; D gene ambiguous. The ends were cut back, 4 bases at V and 2 bases at J, with 12 bases in the middle. This CDR3 comprises 15 residues. Germline V CDR1 and CDR2: SGHRS, YFSETQ. CDR3 residues: CASSGYAGTNEKLFF. Written as DNA, the CDR3 is TGCGCCAGCAGCGGGTATGCGGGTACTAATGAAAAACTGTTTTTT.